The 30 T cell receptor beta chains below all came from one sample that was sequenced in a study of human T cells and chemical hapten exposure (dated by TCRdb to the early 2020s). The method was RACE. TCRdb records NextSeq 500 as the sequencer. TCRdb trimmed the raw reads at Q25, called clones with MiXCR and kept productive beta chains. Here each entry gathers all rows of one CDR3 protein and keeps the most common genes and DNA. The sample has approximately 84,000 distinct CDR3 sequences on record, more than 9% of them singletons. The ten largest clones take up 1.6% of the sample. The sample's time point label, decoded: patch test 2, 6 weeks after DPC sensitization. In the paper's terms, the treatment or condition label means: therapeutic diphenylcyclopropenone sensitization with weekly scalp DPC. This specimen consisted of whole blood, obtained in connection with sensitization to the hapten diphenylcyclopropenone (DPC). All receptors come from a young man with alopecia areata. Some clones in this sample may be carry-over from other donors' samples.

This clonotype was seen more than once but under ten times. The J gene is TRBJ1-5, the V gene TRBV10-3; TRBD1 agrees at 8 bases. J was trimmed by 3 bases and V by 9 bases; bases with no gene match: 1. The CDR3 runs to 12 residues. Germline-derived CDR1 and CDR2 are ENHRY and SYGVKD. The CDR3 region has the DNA TGTGCCATACAGGGGGACAATCAGCCCCAGCATTTT. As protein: CAIQGDNQPQHF.

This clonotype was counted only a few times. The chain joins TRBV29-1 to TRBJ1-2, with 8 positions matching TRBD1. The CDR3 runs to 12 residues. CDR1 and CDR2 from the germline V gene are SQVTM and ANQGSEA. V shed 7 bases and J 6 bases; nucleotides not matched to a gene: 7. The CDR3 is CSARDRGDGYTF. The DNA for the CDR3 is TGCAGCGCTAGAGACAGGGGTGATGGCTACACCTTC.

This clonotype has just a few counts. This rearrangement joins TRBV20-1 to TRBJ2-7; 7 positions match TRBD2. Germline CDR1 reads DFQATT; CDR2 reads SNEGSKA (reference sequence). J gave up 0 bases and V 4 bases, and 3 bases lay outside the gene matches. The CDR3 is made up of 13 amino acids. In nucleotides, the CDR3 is TGCAGTGCTACCGGGACTACCTCCTACGAGCAGTACTTC. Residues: CSATGTTSYEQYF.

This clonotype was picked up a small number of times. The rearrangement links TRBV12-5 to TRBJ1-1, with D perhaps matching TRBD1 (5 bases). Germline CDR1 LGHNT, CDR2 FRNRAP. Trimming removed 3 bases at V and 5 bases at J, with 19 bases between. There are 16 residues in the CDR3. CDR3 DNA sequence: TGTGCTAGTGGTTTAGCCCTGGTCGGGGGGAAGACTGAAGCTTTCTTT. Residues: CASGLALVGGKTEAFF.

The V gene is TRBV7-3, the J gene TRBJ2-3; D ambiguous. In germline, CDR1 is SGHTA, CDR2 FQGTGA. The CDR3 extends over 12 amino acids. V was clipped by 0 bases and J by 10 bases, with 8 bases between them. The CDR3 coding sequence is TGTGCCAGCAGCTTAACGGCCGATGCGCAGTATTTT. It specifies CASSLTADAQYF.

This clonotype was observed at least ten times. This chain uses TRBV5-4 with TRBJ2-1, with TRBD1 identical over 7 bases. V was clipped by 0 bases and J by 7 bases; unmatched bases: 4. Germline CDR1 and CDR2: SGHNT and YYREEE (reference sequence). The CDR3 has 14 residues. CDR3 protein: CASSLEGARNEQFF. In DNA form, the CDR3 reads TGTGCCAGCAGCTTGGAGGGGGCGAGGAATGAGCAGTTCTTC.

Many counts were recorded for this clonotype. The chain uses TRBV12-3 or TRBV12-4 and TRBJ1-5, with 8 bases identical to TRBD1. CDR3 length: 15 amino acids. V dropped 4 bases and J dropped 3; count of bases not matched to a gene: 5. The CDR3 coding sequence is TGTGCCAGCAGTTCCGACAGGGGCCCCAATCAGCCCCAGCATTTT. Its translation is CASSSDRGPNQPQHF.

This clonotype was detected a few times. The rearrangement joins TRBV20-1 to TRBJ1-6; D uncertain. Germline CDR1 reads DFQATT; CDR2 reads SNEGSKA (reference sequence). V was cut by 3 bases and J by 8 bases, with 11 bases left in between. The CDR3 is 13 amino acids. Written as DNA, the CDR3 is TGCAGTGCTAGGAATCAAGTAGATTCACCCCTCCACTTT. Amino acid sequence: CSARNQVDSPLHF.

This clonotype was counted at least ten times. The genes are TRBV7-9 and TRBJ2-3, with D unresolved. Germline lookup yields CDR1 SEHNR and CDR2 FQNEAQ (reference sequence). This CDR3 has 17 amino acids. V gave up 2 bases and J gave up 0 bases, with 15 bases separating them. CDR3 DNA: TGTGCCAGCAGCTTAATAGGAGACTTCACTAGCACAGATACGCAGTATTTT. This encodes CASSLIGDFTSTDTQYF.

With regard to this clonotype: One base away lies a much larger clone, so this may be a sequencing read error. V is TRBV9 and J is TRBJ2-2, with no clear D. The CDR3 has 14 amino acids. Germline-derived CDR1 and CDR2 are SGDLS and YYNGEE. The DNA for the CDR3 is TGTGTCAGCAGCGTTACCAGTCGCACCGGGGAGCTGTTTTTT. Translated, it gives CVSSVTSRTGELFF.

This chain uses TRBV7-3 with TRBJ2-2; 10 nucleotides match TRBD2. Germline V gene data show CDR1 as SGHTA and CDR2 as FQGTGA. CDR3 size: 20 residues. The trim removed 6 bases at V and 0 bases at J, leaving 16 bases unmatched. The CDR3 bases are TGTGCCAGCAGTTCCCATAGCGGGGGGAATGAAATTCCGAACACCGGGGAGCTGTTTTTT. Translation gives CASSSHSGGNEIPNTGELFF.

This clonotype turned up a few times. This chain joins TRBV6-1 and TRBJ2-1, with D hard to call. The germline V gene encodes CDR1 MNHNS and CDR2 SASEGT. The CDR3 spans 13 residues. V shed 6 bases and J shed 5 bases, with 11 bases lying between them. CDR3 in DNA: TGTGCCAGCAGCATATTCCCGGACAATGAGCAGTTCTTC. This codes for CASSIFPDNEQFF.

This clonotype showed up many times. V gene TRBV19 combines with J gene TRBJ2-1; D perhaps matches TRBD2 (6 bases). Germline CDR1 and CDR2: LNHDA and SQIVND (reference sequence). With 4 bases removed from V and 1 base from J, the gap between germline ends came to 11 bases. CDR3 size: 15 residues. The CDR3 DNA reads TGTGCCAGTAGTACCCAGCGGGCTTCCTACAATGAGCAGTTCTTC. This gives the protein CASSTQRASYNEQFF.

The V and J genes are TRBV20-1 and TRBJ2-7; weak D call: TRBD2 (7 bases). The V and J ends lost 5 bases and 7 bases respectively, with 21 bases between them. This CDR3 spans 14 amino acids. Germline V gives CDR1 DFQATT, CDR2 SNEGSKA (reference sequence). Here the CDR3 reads CSAAKAGAHSEQYV. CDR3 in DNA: TGCAGTGCTGCCAAGGCGGGGGCTCACTCTGAGCAGTACGTC.

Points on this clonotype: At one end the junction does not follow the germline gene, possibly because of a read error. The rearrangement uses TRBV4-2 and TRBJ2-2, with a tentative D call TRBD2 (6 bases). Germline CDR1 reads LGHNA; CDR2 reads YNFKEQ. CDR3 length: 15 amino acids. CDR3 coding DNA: TGTGCCAGTAGCCAAGATAGGACTACCGACGGGGAGCTGTTTTTT. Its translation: CASSQDRTTDGELFF.

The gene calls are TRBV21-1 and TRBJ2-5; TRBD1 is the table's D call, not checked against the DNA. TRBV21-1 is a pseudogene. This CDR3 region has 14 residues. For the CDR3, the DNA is TGTGCCAGCAGCAAAGAGGGAACAGGAGAGACCCAGTACTTC. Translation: CASSKEGTGETQYF.

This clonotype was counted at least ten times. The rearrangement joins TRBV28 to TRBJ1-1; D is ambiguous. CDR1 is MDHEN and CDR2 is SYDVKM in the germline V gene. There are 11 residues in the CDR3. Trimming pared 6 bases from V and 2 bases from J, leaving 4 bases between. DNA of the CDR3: TGTGCCAGCAGAAAAAACACTGAAGCTTTCTTT. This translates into CASRKNTEAFF.

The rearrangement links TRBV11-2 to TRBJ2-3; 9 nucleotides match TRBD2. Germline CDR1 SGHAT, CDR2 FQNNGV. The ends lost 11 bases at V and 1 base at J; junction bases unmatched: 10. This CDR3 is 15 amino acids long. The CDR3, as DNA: TGTGCCGTAACCGGGACTAGCTATCGCACAGATACGCAGTATTTT. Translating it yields CAVTGTSYRTDTQYF.

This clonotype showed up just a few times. The CDR3 sequence: CASSSTGNEQFF. DNA of the CDR3: TGTGCCAGCAGCTCAACAGGGAATGAGCAGTTCTTC. This chain links TRBV7-3 with TRBJ2-1, with a possible D match to TRBD1 (6 bases). The CDR3 has 12 residues. V was pared by 4 bases and J by 7 bases, with 8 bases between. CDR1 and CDR2 from the germline V gene are SGHTA and FQGTGA. Combining the CDR3 with reference TRBV7-3 and TRBJ2-1 gives the whole variable domain GAGVSQTPSNKVTEKGKYVELRCDPISGHTALYWYRQSLGQGPEFLIYFQGTGAADDSGLPNDRFFAVRPEGSVSTLKIQRTERGDSAVYLCASSSTGNEQFFGPGTRLTVL.

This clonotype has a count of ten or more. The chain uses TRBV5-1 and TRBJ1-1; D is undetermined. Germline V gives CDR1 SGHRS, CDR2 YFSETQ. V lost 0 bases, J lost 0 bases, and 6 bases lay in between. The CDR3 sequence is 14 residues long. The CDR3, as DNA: TGCGCCAGCAGCTTGGAAAACGTGAACACTGAAGCTTTCTTT. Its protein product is CASSLENVNTEAFF. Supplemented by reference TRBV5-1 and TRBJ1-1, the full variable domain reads KAGVTQTPRYLIKTRGQQVTLSCSPISGHRSVSWYQQTPGQGLQFLFEYFSETQRNKGNFPGRFSGRQFSNSRSEMNVSTLELGDSALYLCASSLENVNTEAFFGQGTRLTVV.

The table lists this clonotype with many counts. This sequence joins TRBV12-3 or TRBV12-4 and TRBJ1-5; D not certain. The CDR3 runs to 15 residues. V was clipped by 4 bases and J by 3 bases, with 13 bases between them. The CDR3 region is CASSSLAAVNQPQHF. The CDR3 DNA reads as TGTGCCAGCAGTTCACTGGCAGCCGTCAATCAGCCCCAGCATTTT.

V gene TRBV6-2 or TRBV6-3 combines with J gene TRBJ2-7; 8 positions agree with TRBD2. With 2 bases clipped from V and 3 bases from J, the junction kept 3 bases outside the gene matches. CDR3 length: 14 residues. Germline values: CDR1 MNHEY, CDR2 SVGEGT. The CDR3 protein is CASSYGGGSYEQYF. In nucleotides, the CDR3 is TGTGCCAGCAGTTACGGCGGGGGGAGCTACGAGCAGTACTTC.

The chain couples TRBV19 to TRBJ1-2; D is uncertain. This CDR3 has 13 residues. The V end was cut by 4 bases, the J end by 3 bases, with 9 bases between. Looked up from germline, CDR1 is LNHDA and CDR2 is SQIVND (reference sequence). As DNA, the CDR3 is TGTGCCAGTAGTAAGAACCCCGACTATGGCTACACCTTC. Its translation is CASSKNPDYGYTF.

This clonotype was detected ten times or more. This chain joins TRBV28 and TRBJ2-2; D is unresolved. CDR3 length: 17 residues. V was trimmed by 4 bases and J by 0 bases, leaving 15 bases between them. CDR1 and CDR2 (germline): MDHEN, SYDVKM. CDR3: CASSSRLRFANTGELFF. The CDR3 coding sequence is TGTGCCAGCAGTTCCAGACTCAGGTTCGCGAACACCGGGGAGCTGTTTTTT.

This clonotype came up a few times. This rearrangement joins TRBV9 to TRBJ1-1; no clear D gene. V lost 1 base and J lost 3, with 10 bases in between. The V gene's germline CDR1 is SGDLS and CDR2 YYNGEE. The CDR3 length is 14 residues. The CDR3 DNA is TGTGCCAGCAGCGTATCCTGGGTGGACACTGAAGCTTTCTTT. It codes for CASSVSWVDTEAFF.

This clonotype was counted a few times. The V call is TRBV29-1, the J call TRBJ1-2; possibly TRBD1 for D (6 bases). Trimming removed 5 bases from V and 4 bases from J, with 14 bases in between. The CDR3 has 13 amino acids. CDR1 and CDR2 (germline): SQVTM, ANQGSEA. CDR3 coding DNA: TGCAGCGTTAAACAGGGTCCCGGCTATGGCTACACCTTC. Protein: CSVKQGPGYGYTF.

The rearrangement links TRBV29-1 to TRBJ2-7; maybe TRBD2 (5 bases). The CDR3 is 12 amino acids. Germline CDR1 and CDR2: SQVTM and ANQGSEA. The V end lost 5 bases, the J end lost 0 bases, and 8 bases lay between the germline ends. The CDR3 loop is CSVTGISYEQYF. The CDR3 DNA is TGCAGCGTTACCGGGATCTCCTACGAGCAGTACTTC.

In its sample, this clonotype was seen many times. The chain's CDR3 is CASSKTSGSYNEQFF. The CDR3 DNA is TGTGCCAGCAGCAAGACTAGCGGGTCCTACAATGAGCAGTTCTTC. This chain connects TRBV7-2 to TRBJ2-1, with TRBD2 matching over 10 bases. Unmatched junction bases numbered 2, after V lost 5 bases and J lost 1 base. This CDR3 contains 15 residues. The germline V gene has CDR1 SGHTA and CDR2 FQGNSA.

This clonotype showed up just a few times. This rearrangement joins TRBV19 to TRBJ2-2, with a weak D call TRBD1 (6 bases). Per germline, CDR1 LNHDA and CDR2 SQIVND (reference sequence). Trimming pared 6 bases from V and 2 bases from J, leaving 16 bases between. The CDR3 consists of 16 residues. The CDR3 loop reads CASRVPRTANTGELFF. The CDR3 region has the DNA TGTGCCAGTAGGGTCCCCCGGACAGCAAACACCGGGGAGCTGTTTTTT.

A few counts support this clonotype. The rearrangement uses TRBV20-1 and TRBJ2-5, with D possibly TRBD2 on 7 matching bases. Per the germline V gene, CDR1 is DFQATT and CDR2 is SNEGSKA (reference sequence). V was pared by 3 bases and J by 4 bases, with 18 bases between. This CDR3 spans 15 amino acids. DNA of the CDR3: TGCAGTGCTAGTAGGAGGCGGGGGCTAGGAGAGACCCAGTACTTC. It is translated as CSASRRRGLGETQYF.